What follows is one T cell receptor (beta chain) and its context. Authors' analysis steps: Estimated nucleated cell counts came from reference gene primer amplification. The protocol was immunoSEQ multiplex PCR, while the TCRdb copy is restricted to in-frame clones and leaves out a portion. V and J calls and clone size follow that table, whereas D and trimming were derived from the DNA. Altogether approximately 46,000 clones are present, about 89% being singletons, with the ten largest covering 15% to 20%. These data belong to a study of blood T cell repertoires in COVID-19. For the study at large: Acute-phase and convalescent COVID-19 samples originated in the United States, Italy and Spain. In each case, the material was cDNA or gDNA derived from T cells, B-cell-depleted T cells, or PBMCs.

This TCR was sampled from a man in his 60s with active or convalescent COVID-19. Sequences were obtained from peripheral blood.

The CDR3 nucleotides read TGTGCCAGCAGTGACTCCGGGACAGGGGCGGAAAAACTGTTTTTT. As protein: CASSDSGTGAEKLFF. The chain has TRBV2 and TRBJ1-4, with 10 bases aligning to TRBD1. Germline assignment: CDR1 SNHLY and CDR2 FYNNEI. This CDR3 spans 15 amino acids. With V trimmed by 3 bases and J by 8 bases, 6 bases remained unmatched.